The 27 T cell receptor beta chains presented below share a single source sample, sequenced in a study of long-term antiretroviral therapy in people with HIV. A v3.0 immunoSEQ assay was performed at survey level. The assay was immunoSEQ multiplex PCR, and TCRdb's table has in-frame clones only and misses some. Counted here are 30,000 or so clones, more than 85% occurring once; the ten biggest clones make up approximately 6.8%. This sample comprised unsorted PBMCs, obtained approximately 6.3 years after starting antiretroviral therapy. Source of these receptors: a woman between 35 and 50 years old with HIV.

This clone was observed a handful of times. This chain links TRBV30 with TRBJ2-4; 10 bases fit TRBD2. J gave up 7 bases and V 1 base, and 1 base lay outside the gene matches. The CDR3 spans 13 residues. Germline V gives CDR1 GTSNPN, CDR2 SVGIG (reference sequence). CDR3 sequence reads: CAWSASGGNIQYF. As DNA, the CDR3 is TGTGCCTGGAGTGCTAGCGGGGGCAACATTCAGTACTTC.

This clone was picked up one time. V usage is TRBV7-3 and J usage is TRBJ2-1; 9 nucleotides match TRBD1. The CDR3 is made up of 16 amino acids. The germline V gene has CDR1 SGHTA and CDR2 FQGTGA. V lost 0 bases and J lost 8; bases outside the gene matches: 8. The CDR3 DNA is TGTGCCAGCAGCTTAACCGGCGGGACAGGGTTGGATGAGCAGTTCTTC. Amino acid sequence: CASSLTGGTGLDEQFF.

Points on this clone: Other nucleotide sequences from this sample produce the same CDR3. The chain couples TRBV6-5 to TRBJ1-5, with 7 bases matching TRBD1. CDR1 and CDR2 from the germline V gene are MNHEY and SVGAGI. The CDR3 contains 14 residues. The V gene end was trimmed by 5 bases and the J gene end by 4 bases; junction bases not matched to a gene: 5. CDR3 nucleotide sequence: TGTGCCAGCAGTCCAGGGGGAGGGAATCAGCCCCAGCATTTT. This translates into CASSPGGGNQPQHF.

This CDR3 reads CASSANTGQGHGYTF. The CDR3, as DNA: TGTGCCAGTAGTGCTAATACGGGACAGGGGCATGGCTACACCTTC. The rearrangement links TRBV19 to TRBJ1-2; 10 nucleotides match TRBD1. The length of the CDR3 is 15 residues. The junction had 9 bases not matched to a gene; V was cut back by 5 bases and J by 6 bases. Germline CDR1 reads LNHDA; CDR2 reads SQIVND (reference sequence).

V and J are TRBV5-1 and TRBJ1-5; D possibly corresponds to TRBD1 (5 bases). Trimming left V 0 bases short and J 1 base short, with 17 bases between. Germline V CDR1 and CDR2: SGHRS, YFSETQ. CDR3 length: 18 amino acids. CDR3 residues: CASSLAPSGVRSNQPQHF. The DNA of the CDR3 is TGCGCCAGCAGCTTGGCCCCGTCGGGGGTCCGGAGCAATCAGCCCCAGCATTTT.

The chain joins TRBV29-1 to TRBJ2-3; D not certain. The V and J ends lost 7 bases and 0 bases respectively, with 11 bases between them. CDR3 length equals 13 residues. Germline values: CDR1 SQVTM, CDR2 ANQGSEA. The CDR3 DNA reads TGCAGCGGAACCCTGGCTAGCACAGATACGCAGTATTTT. Encoded protein: CSGTLASTDTQYF.

CDR3 in DNA: TGCAGCGTTGCAGACAGCACAGATACGCAGTATTTT. Its translation: CSVADSTDTQYF. The rearrangement uses TRBV29-1 and TRBJ2-3; no firm D call. The V gene's germline CDR1 is SQVTM and CDR2 ANQGSEA. Trimming shortened V by 4 bases and J by 0 bases, and 5 bases separated the two germline ends. CDR3 length: 12 residues.

The gene calls are TRBV4-3 and TRBJ1-2, with TRBD1 matching over 9 bases. The CDR3 loop spans 15 amino acids. From germline, CDR1 is LGHNA and CDR2 YSLEER. Trimming removed 4 bases from V and 2 bases from J; junction bases left unmatched: 5. Here the CDR3 reads CASSPGTGMNYGYTF. The CDR3 bases are TGCGCCAGCAGCCCGGGGACAGGGATGAACTATGGCTACACCTTC.

The V and J genes are TRBV7-2 and TRBJ1-2; D gene unclear. V lost 5 bases, J lost 2 bases, and 6 bases lay in between. Germline V gene lookup returns CDR1 SGHTA and CDR2 FQGNSA. The CDR3 sequence is 12 residues long. The CDR3 DNA follows: TGTGCCAGCAGCGACTGGAACTATGGCTACACCTTC. Residues: CASSDWNYGYTF.

V gene TRBV4-3 combines with J gene TRBJ1-2, with D possibly matching TRBD1 (6 bases). This CDR3 has 16 amino acids. Germline V gene lookup returns CDR1 LGHNA and CDR2 YSLEER. Between the trimmed V and J ends, which lost 0 bases and 8 bases, there was a span of 19 bases. The CDR3, as DNA: TGCGCCAGCAGCCAAGAGAGGGACACCGCTGTAGCCGGCTACACCTTC. Amino acids: CASSQERDTAVAGYTF.

This chain links TRBV21-1 with TRBJ2-7; no check of the table's D call, TRBD1, against the DNA was made. TRBV21-1 is a pseudogene locus. This CDR3 contains 14 residues. The CDR3, as DNA: TGTGCCAGCAGCAAAGAAGACCCTCAGGGCGAGCAGTACTTC. Its translation: CASSKEDPQGEQYF.

This rearrangement joins TRBV6-5 to TRBJ1-5, with a possible D match to TRBD1 (6 bases). The CDR3 runs 14 residues. Per germline, CDR1 MNHEY and CDR2 SVGAGI. V lost 7 bases and J lost 1, with 11 bases in between. CDR3 sequence: CASKAGASNQPQHF. The CDR3 coding sequence is TGTGCCAGCAAGGCAGGGGCGAGCAATCAGCCCCAGCATTTT.

The V and J genes are TRBV20-1 and TRBJ2-1; TRBD2 matches at 7 bases. CDR3 length equals 11 residues. CDR1 is DFQATT and CDR2 is SNEGSKA in the germline V gene (reference sequence). Losses at the gene ends were 3 bases for V and 13 bases for J; bases not matched to a gene: 6. The CDR3 loop is CSASKPGLQFF. CDR3 bases: TGCAGTGCTAGCAAACCGGGACTACAGTTCTTC.

The V and J genes are TRBV6-1 and TRBJ1-2; D not certain. Looked up from germline, CDR1 is MNHNS and CDR2 is SASEGT. This CDR3 is built from 13 residues. V lost 2 bases and J 4 bases, leaving 8 bases between the germline ends. The CDR3 bases are TGTGCCAGCAGTGAATCGAGGATCTATGGCTACACCTTC. This gives the protein CASSESRIYGYTF.

This clone appeared once. The rearrangement links TRBV5-1 to TRBJ1-2; no clear D. V lost 3 bases and J 7 bases, leaving 16 bases between the germline ends. This CDR3 is 14 amino acids long. Germline V gene data show CDR1 as SGHRS and CDR2 as YFSETQ. The CDR3 DNA reads as TGCGCCAGCAGCTCGGGCCCCGACACGGTTGGCTACACCTTC. Encoded protein: CASSSGPDTVGYTF. The full variable domain, rest sourced from reference TRBV5-1 and TRBJ1-2, is KAGVTQTPRYLIKTRGQQVTLSCSPISGHRSVSWYQQTPGQGLQFLFEYFSETQRNKGNFPGRFSGRQFSNSRSEMNVSTLELGDSALYLCASSSGPDTVGYTFGSGTRLTVV.

V usage is TRBV4-1 and J usage is TRBJ2-3, with 7 positions matching TRBD1. V trimming: 0 bases; J trimming: 2 bases; junction bases outside the gene matches: 8. This CDR3 is built from 17 residues. Germline loops: CDR1 MGHRA, CDR2 YSYEKL. In nucleotides, the CDR3 is TGCGCCAGCAGCCAAGATGGACAGGAGATGTTCACAGATACGCAGTATTTT. The encoded protein is CASSQDGQEMFTDTQYF.

This sequence joins TRBV5-1 and TRBJ2-2; a possible D gene is TRBD1 (5 bases). The length of the CDR3 is 14 residues. Germline CDR1 and CDR2: SGHRS and YFSETQ. With 0 bases removed from V and 5 bases from J, the gap between germline ends came to 8 bases. The CDR3 DNA sequence: TGCGCCAGCAGCTTGGTGGGGCTAACCGGGGAGCTGTTTTTT. Amino acids: CASSLVGLTGELFF. Full variable domain (missing parts from reference TRBV5-1 and TRBJ2-2): KAGVTQTPRYLIKTRGQQVTLSCSPISGHRSVSWYQQTPGQGLQFLFEYFSETQRNKGNFPGRFSGRQFSNSRSEMNVSTLELGDSALYLCASSLVGLTGELFFGEGSRLTVL.

V and J are TRBV10-3 and TRBJ2-1; TRBD2 matches 13 bases. Losses at the gene ends were 7 bases for V and 4 bases for J; bases not matched to a gene: 7. CDR3 length: 16 amino acids. CDR1 is ENHRY and CDR2 is SYGVKD in the germline V gene. This chain's CDR3 is CAINAGLAGQYNEQFF. DNA for the CDR3: TGTGCCATCAACGCGGGACTAGCGGGGCAATACAATGAGCAGTTCTTC.

This chain links TRBV7-2 with TRBJ2-5; D is uncertain. Trimming stripped 4 bases from V and 4 bases from J, with 22 bases between. CDR3 length: 17 amino acids. Germline V gene sequence: CDR1 SGHTA, CDR2 FQGNSA. Here the CDR3 DNA reads TGTGCCAGCAGCTCTCCCGTCGCTCCGTCTGCTTCAGAGACCCAGTACTTC. Its translation is CASSSPVAPSASETQYF. Full variable domain (rest looked up from reference TRBV7-2 and TRBJ2-5): GAGVSQSPSNKVTEKGKDVELRCDPISGHTALYWYRQSLGQGLEFLIYFQGNSAPDKSGLPSDRFSAERTGGSVSTLTIQRTQQEDSAVYLCASSSPVAPSASETQYFGPGTRLLVL.

This chain connects TRBV30 to TRBJ1-1, with 7 bases identical to TRBD1. The J segment lost 0 bases and the V segment lost 8 bases, leaving 12 bases of the junction unmatched. Germline-derived CDR1 and CDR2 are GTSNPN and SVGIG (reference sequence). CDR3 length equals 15 residues. The CDR3 loop is CAHIQGPGMNTEAFF. CDR3 DNA sequence: TGTGCCCATATACAGGGGCCCGGGATGAACACTGAAGCTTTCTTT.

This chain links TRBV7-9 with TRBJ1-6; TRBD1 aligns across 9 bases. Germline loops: CDR1 SEHNR, CDR2 FQNEAQ (reference sequence). The CDR3 spans 15 residues. The ends lost 1 base at V and 11 bases at J; junction bases unmatched: 6. The CDR3, as DNA: TGTGCCAGCAGCTTAGAACAGGGGGCTGTCCCACCCCTCCACTTT. Its translation is CASSLEQGAVPPLHF. The full variable domain, in which reference TRBV7-9 and TRBJ1-6 provide the parts outside the CDR3, is DTGVSQNPRHKITKRGQNVTFRCDPISEHNRLYWYRQTLGQGPEFLTYFQNEAQLEKSRLLSDRFSAERPKGSFSTLEIQRTEQGDSAMYLCASSLEQGAVPPLHFGNGTRLTVT.

The chain couples TRBV5-4 to TRBJ2-3; no reliable D call. The CDR3 is 15 residues long. CDR1 is SGHNT, CDR2 YYREEE, per germline (reference sequence). V lost 0 bases and J 0 bases, leaving 8 bases between the germline ends. CDR3 bases: TGTGCCAGCAGCTTGGGGAGTCCTAGCACAGATACGCAGTATTTT. This gives the protein CASSLGSPSTDTQYF. The whole variable domain, remainder taken from reference TRBV5-4 and TRBJ2-3, is ETGVTQSPTHLIKTRGQQVTLRCSSQSGHNTVSWYQQALGQGPQFIFQYYREEENGRGNFPPRFSGLQFPNYSSELNVNALELDDSALYLCASSLGSPSTDTQYFGPGTRLTVL.

V usage is TRBV6-6 and J usage is TRBJ1-2; tentatively, D is TRBD1 (6 bases). Trimming took 4 bases from V and 6 from J, leaving 18 bases between them. Per germline, CDR1 MNHNY and CDR2 SVGAGI (reference sequence). This CDR3 is built from 15 residues. This CDR3 reads CASSSPSLQGDGYTF. CDR3 coding DNA: TGTGCCAGCAGTTCCCCGAGCTTACAGGGCGATGGCTACACCTTC.

This chain connects TRBV5-4 to TRBJ2-7; D is unresolved. In germline, CDR1 is SGHNT, CDR2 YYREEE (reference sequence). The CDR3 totals 14 residues. Deletions cut 0 bases from V and 0 bases from J, with 7 bases between. CDR3 sequence (DNA): TGTGCCAGCAGCTTGGAGAGCAACTCCTACGAGCAGTACTTC. It yields the protein CASSLESNSYEQYF. Full variable domain (missing parts from reference TRBV5-4 and TRBJ2-7): ETGVTQSPTHLIKTRGQQVTLRCSSQSGHNTVSWYQQALGQGPQFIFQYYREEENGRGNFPPRFSGLQFPNYSSELNVNALELDDSALYLCASSLESNSYEQYFGPGTRLTVT.

The genes are TRBV27 and TRBJ1-4; 8 bases fit TRBD1. Trimming cost V 6 bases and J 4 bases; bases outside gene matches: 4. CDR3 size: 14 residues. CDR1 is MNHEY and CDR2 is SMNVEV in the germline V gene (reference sequence). The CDR3 spells CASSRGRVNEKLFF. For the CDR3, the DNA is TGTGCCAGCAGCAGGGGGCGGGTTAATGAAAAACTGTTTTTT.

The rearrangement uses TRBV7-2 and TRBJ1-2; 9 bases line up with TRBD1. Germline assignment: CDR1 SGHTA and CDR2 FQGNSA. This CDR3 region has 17 residues. J gave up 8 bases and V 1 base, and 14 bases lay outside the gene matches. The CDR3, as DNA: TGTGCCAGCAGCTTAGACCCCCCTCCGACAGGGACAGGGGGCTACACCTTC. The encoded protein is CASSLDPPPTGTGGYTF.

J is TRBJ2-2 and V is TRBV7-9; D unclear. Trimming took 4 bases from V and 0 from J, leaving 12 bases between them. The CDR3 is 16 residues long. Germline V CDR1 and CDR2: SEHNR, FQNEAQ (reference sequence). The CDR3 nucleotides are TGTGCCAGCAGCTGGCTAAGCGCCGCGAACACCGGGGAGCTGTTTTTT. Its translation: CASSWLSAANTGELFF.